The 15 T cell receptor beta chains listed next were all sequenced from one sample in a study of shared clonotypes between healthy human individuals. Terminally differentiated effector memory CD45RA+ cells were excluded by CCR7 positive selection of CD45RO-negative cells. Measured with immunoSEQ multiplex PCR; TCRdb has only the in-frame clones, and not every one. The data hold approximately 2,200,000 clones, with roughly 91% observed a single time. Material: naive CD8+ T cells from PBMCs. The source is a man between 18 and 35 years old in good health. Some clones in this sample may be carry-over from other donors' samples.

This clone was seen a single time. The rearrangement joins TRBV30 to TRBJ2-2; D is unclear. The CDR3 consists of 18 residues. Trimming pared 0 bases from V and 0 bases from J, leaving 17 bases between. CDR1 and CDR2 (germline): GTSNPN, SVGIG (reference sequence). DNA of the CDR3: TGTGCCTGGAGTGTACCCGGGTTTGAAGACCCGAACACCGGGGAGCTGTTTTTT. This sequence encodes CAWSVPGFEDPNTGELFF.

The chain employs TRBV28 and TRBJ1-5, with D possibly being TRBD1 (6 bases). The germline gives CDR1 MDHEN, CDR2 SYDVKM. The CDR3 sequence is 15 residues long. Trimming cost V 8 bases and J 7 bases, with 21 bases left between them. As DNA, the CDR3 is TGTGCCAGCGCAAAAGGGGGGTCCCTGGGGCAGCCCCAGCATTTT. It encodes CASAKGGSLGQPQHF. Filled out from reference TRBV28 and TRBJ1-5, the complete variable domain reads DVKVTQSSRYLVKRTGEKVFLECVQDMDHENMFWYRQDPGLGLRLIYFSYDVKMKEKGDIPEGYSVSREKKERFSLILESASTNQTSMYLCASAKGGSLGQPQHFGDGTRLSIL.

The table lists this clone with a count of one. V usage is TRBV18 and J usage is TRBJ2-7; D is uncertain. The V end lost 3 bases, the J end lost 2 bases, and 20 bases lay between the germline ends. CDR1 is KGHSH, CDR2 LQKENI, per germline. This CDR3 region has 17 residues. The CDR3 is CASSPEIGAREAYEQYF. Here the CDR3 DNA reads TGTGCCAGCTCACCGGAAATCGGAGCGAGAGAAGCCTACGAGCAGTACTTC.

This clone was picked up a small number of times. Other DNA sequences within the sample encode an identical CDR3. The chain has TRBV4-3 and TRBJ1-1; D remains ambiguous. The germline V and J ends were trimmed by 6 bases and 3 bases, with 14 bases remaining between them. Per the germline V gene, CDR1 is LGHNA and CDR2 is YSLEER. This CDR3 has 14 residues. The CDR3 protein is CASSHTRRDTEAFF. The CDR3 DNA reads TGCGCCAGCAGTCACACAAGGCGTGACACTGAAGCTTTCTTT.

The chain recombines TRBV7-8 with TRBJ2-1; D is perhaps TRBD1 (6 bases). CDR1 and CDR2 (germline): SGHVS, FQNEAQ. The V and J ends lost 5 bases and 0 bases respectively, with 8 bases between them. The CDR3 extends over 14 amino acids. DNA for the CDR3: TGTGCCAGCAGCGGGACACGCTCCTACAATGAGCAGTTCTTC. This sequence encodes CASSGTRSYNEQFF.

Points on this clone: The same CDR3 is also encoded by other DNA sequences in this sample. The chain uses TRBV4-2 and TRBJ1-1; no clear D gene. The V and J ends lost 0 bases and 5 bases respectively, with 22 bases between them. Germline CDR1 LGHNA, CDR2 YNFKEQ. This CDR3 has 18 amino acids. The chain's CDR3 is CASSQDFRPLSSDTEAFF. The CDR3, as DNA: TGTGCCAGCAGCCAAGATTTCCGACCGCTCTCATCGGATACTGAAGCTTTCTTT.

The rearrangement links TRBV7-3 to TRBJ1-2, with unresolved D. Germline V CDR1 and CDR2: SGHTA, FQGTGA. This CDR3 has 17 residues. V was cut by 5 bases and J by 0 bases, with 19 bases left in between. DNA for the CDR3: TGTGCCAGCAGCCCCACGCCGGTACAGAGCCCTAACTATGGCTACACCTTC. Amino acids: CASSPTPVQSPNYGYTF.

This sequence joins TRBV7-9 and TRBJ1-2; TRBD1 is a possible D gene (6 bases). Germline CDR1 reads SEHNR; CDR2 reads FQNEAQ (reference sequence). This CDR3 is 14 amino acids long. Trimming cost V 7 bases and J 4 bases, with 16 bases left between them. As DNA, the CDR3 is TGTGCCAGCACTCCCCCCGGGGGGGCCTATGGCTACACCTTC. Protein sequence: CASTPPGGAYGYTF. Looking up the rest from reference TRBV7-9 and TRBJ1-2 gives the full variable domain: DTGVSQNPRHKITKRGQNVTFRCDPISEHNRLYWYRQTLGQGPEFLTYFQNEAQLEKSRLLSDRFSAERPKGSFSTLEIQRTEQGDSAMYLCASTPPGGAYGYTFGSGTRLTVV.

The chain uses TRBV27 and TRBJ2-1; a weak D match, TRBD1 (6 bases). CDR1 and CDR2 from the germline V gene are MNHEY and SMNVEV (reference sequence). The length of the CDR3 is 16 residues. The ends were cut back, 6 bases at V and 4 bases at J, with 19 bases in the middle. The CDR3 region has the DNA TGTGCCAGCAGCCTTGCACGGACAGCGACTTACAATGAGCAGTTCTTC. Residues: CASSLARTATYNEQFF.

This rearrangement joins TRBV4-1 to TRBJ2-1; D gene unclear. The V gene's germline CDR1 is MGHRA and CDR2 YSYEKL. The germline V and J ends were trimmed by 0 bases and 0 bases, with 9 bases remaining between them. The CDR3 runs to 16 residues. CDR3 in DNA: TGCGCCAGCAGCCAAGATCAGACCAGCTCCTACAATGAGCAGTTCTTC. Protein: CASSQDQTSSYNEQFF.

This clone was recorded only once. The rearrangement joins TRBV25-1 to TRBJ1-5; D gene unclear. Germline V gene sequence: CDR1 MGHDK, CDR2 SYGVNS. The CDR3 consists of 14 residues. V shed 5 bases and J shed 0 bases, with 8 bases lying between them. The CDR3 loop is CASSSGDSNQPQHF. DNA for the CDR3: TGTGCCAGCAGTTCCGGGGATAGCAATCAGCCCCAGCATTTT. The variable domain in full, completed from reference TRBV25-1 and TRBJ1-5, reads EADIYQTPRYLVIGTGKKITLECSQTMGHDKMYWYQQDPGMELHLIHYSYGVNSTEKGDLSSESTVSRIRTEHFPLTLESARPSHTSQYLCASSSGDSNQPQHFGDGTRLSIL.

This clone was seen just once. The chain links TRBV6-4 to TRBJ2-5; possible D gene TRBD1, 5 bases. CDR3 length: 13 amino acids. Per germline, CDR1 MRHNA and CDR2 SNTAGT. V lost 6 bases to trimming and J lost 5 bases, with 13 bases between them. DNA for the CDR3: TGTGCCAGCAGCGCAGGGATTCGGGAGACCCAGTACTTC. Translating gives CASSAGIRETQYF.

The chain is built from TRBV19 and TRBJ1-2; D call uncertain. This CDR3 is 16 amino acids long. CDR1 and CDR2 from the germline V gene are LNHDA and SQIVND (reference sequence). V was shortened by 1 base and J by 2 bases, with 14 bases between the two germline ends. The CDR3 nucleotides are TGTGCCAGTAGTATAGTCGGGCTTCCGGGCAACTATGGCTACACCTTC. Protein: CASSIVGLPGNYGYTF.

V gene TRBV27 combines with J gene TRBJ2-1; TRBD2 aligns across 14 bases. This CDR3 region has 18 residues. Looked up from germline, CDR1 is MNHEY and CDR2 is SMNVEV (reference sequence). Losses at the gene ends were 8 bases for V and 2 bases for J; bases not matched to a gene: 11. CDR3: CASGRIRTSGRTYNEQFF. CDR3 sequence (DNA): TGTGCCAGCGGCCGAATAAGGACTAGCGGGAGGACCTACAATGAGCAGTTCTTC.

About this clone itself: The same CDR3 can be traced to other DNA sequences in this sample. This chain uses TRBV11-2 with TRBJ1-1; D is unresolved. Trimming left V 3 bases short and J 1 base short, with 0 bases between. The CDR3 loop spans 11 amino acids. The germline gives CDR1 SGHAT, CDR2 FQNNGV. As DNA, the CDR3 is TGTGCCAGCAGCTTGAACACTGAAGCTTTCTTT. It codes for CASSLNTEAFF.